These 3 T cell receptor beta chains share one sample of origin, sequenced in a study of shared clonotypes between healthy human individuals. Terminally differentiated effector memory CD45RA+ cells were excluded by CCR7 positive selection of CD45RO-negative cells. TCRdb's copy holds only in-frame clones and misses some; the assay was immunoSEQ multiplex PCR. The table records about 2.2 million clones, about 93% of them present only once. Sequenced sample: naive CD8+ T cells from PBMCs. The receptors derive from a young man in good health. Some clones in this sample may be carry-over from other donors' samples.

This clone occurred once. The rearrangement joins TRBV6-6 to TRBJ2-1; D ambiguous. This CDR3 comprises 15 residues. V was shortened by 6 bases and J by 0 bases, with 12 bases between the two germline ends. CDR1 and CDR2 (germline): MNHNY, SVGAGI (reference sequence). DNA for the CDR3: TGTGCCAGCAGGGCAAGGGCAGACTCCTACAATGAGCAGTTCTTC. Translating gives CASRARADSYNEQFF.

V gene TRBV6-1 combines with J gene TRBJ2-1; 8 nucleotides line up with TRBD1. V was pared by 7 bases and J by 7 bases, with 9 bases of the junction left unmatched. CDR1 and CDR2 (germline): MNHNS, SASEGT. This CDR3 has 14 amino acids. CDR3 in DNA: TGTGCCAGCATATGGCAGGGGGCTGGGAATGAGCAGTTCTTC. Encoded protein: CASIWQGAGNEQFF.

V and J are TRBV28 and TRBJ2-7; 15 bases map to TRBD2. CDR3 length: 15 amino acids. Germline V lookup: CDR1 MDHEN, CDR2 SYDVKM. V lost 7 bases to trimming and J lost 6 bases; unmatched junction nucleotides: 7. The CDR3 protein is CASTGLAGGPIEQYF. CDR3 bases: TGTGCCAGCACCGGACTAGCGGGAGGGCCGATCGAGCAGTACTTC.